The 6 T cell receptor beta chains below were found in one sample sequenced in a study of T cell changes during pregnancy in multiple sclerosis. TCRdb keeps only in-frame clones here, not all; method: immunoSEQ multiplex PCR. The data contain 50,000 to 75,000 clones, about 94% of them singletons. This sample comprised peripheral blood, obtained in the third trimester of pregnancy. The receptors shown here come from a female donor in good health, enrolled as a control in a pregnancy study.

The chain recombines TRBV30 with TRBJ1-6; D is perhaps TRBD1 (6 bases). V was shortened by 3 bases and J by 8 bases, with 17 bases between the two germline ends. Per the germline V gene, CDR1 is GTSNPN and CDR2 is SVGIG (reference sequence). This CDR3 is built from 15 residues. The CDR3 sequence is CAWSWGGQGDSPLHF. As DNA, the CDR3 is TGTGCCTGGAGCTGGGGGGGGCAGGGAGATTCACCCCTCCACTTT.

On this clone itself: At one boundary the junction diverges from the germline segment, which might be a read error. This rearrangement joins TRBV7-2 to TRBJ1-2; 10 nucleotides line up with TRBD1. Per the germline V gene, CDR1 is SGHTA and CDR2 is FQGNSA. This CDR3 has 14 amino acids. The CDR3 sequence is CASIGDRGKGGHTF. In DNA, the CDR3 is TGTGCCAGCATCGGGGACAGGGGAAAAGGTGGCCACACCTTC.

The rearrangement uses TRBV28 and TRBJ2-2, with D maybe TRBD2 (6 bases). V lost 4 bases, J lost 2 bases, and 23 bases lay in between. The germline V gene encodes CDR1 MDHEN and CDR2 SYDVKM. There are 19 residues in the CDR3. The CDR3 DNA reads TGTGCCAGCAGTTCCCCTGCGGGGAAAGCGGAATATAACACCGGGGAGCTGTTTTTT. Encoded protein: CASSSPAGKAEYNTGELFF. Filled out from reference TRBV28 and TRBJ2-2, the complete variable domain reads DVKVTQSSRYLVKRTGEKVFLECVQDMDHENMFWYRQDPGLGLRLIYFSYDVKMKEKGDIPEGYSVSREKKERFSLILESASTNQTSMYLCASSSPAGKAEYNTGELFFGEGSRLTVL.

The CDR3 nucleotides read TGTGCCAGCAGTTTAGACAGTGTAACCGGGGAGCTGTTTTTT. Translation gives CASSLDSVTGELFF. The rearrangement uses TRBV27 and TRBJ2-2, with TRBD1 as a possible D gene (5 bases). V was clipped by 2 bases and J by 5 bases, with 9 bases between them. Germline V gene sequence: CDR1 MNHEY, CDR2 SMNVEV (reference sequence). This CDR3 spans 14 amino acids.

This sequence joins TRBV10-3 and TRBJ1-5, with 8 bases fitting TRBD1. The CDR3 has 15 residues. The V gene's germline CDR1 is ENHRY and CDR2 SYGVKD. V lost 10 bases and J lost 4; bases outside the gene matches: 12. The DNA of the CDR3 is TGTGCCACCCATCCCGGGACAGGAACTAATCAGCCCCAGCATTTT. Its translation: CATHPGTGTNQPQHF.

The CDR3 nucleotides read TGTGCCAGCAGCACACAGGTCGATCAGCCCCAGCATTTT. Translated: CASSTQVDQPQHF. The chain joins TRBV7-8 to TRBJ1-5, with D tentatively TRBD1 (5 bases). Per the germline V gene, CDR1 is SGHVS and CDR2 is FQNEAQ. Trimming left V 5 bases short and J 5 bases short, with 10 bases between. The CDR3 is made up of 13 amino acids. Based on the CDR3 plus reference TRBV7-8 and TRBJ1-5, the full variable domain is GAGVSQSPRYKVAKRGQDVALRCDPISGHVSLFWYQQALGQGPEFLTYFQNEAQLDKSGLPSDRFFAERPEGSVSTLKIQRTQQEDSAVYLCASSTQVDQPQHFGDGTRLSIL.